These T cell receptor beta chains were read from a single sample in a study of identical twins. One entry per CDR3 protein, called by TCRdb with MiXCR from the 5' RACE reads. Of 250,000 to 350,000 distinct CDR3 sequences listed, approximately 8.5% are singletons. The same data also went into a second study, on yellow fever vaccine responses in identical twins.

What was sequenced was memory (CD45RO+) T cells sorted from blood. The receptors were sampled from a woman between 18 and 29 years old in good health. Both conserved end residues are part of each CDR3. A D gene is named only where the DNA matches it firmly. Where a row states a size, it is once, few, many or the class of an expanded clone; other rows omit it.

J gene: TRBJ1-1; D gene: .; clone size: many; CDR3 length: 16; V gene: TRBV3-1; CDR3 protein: CASSQGFTGQKSEAFF; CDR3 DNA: TGTGCCAGCAGCCAAGGATTTACAGGGCAAAAGTCTGAAGCTTTCTTT
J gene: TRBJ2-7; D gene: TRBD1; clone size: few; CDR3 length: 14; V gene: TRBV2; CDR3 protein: CASSGTGGVYEQYF; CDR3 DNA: TGTGCCAGCAGCGGGACAGGGGGAGTCTACGAGCAGTACTTC
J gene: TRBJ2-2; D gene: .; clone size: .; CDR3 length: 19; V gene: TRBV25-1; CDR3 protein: CASSEFQGPPPANTGELFF; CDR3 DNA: TGTGCCAGCAGTGAATTTCAGGGCCCGCCACCCGCGAACACCGGGGAGCTGTTTTTT
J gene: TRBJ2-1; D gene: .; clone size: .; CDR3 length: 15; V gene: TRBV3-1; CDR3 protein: CASRLSKVPYNEQFF; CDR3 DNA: TGTGCCAGCAGGCTCTCCAAGGTACCCTACAATGAGCAGTTCTTC
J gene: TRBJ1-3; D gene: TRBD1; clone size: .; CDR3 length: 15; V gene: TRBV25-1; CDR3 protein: CASSENRGTGNTIYF; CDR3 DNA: TGTGCCAGCAGTGAAAACAGGGGTACGGGAAACACCATATATTTT
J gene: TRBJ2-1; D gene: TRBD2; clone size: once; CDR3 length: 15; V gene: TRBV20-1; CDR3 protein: CSAASGSPTYNEQFF; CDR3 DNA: TGCAGTGCTGCGAGCGGGAGCCCCACCTACAATGAGCAGTTCTTC
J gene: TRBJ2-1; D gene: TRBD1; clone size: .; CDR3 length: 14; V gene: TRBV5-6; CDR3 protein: CASSPDRGGNEQFF; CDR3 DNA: TGTGCCAGCAGCCCGGACAGGGGAGGCAATGAGCAGTTCTTC
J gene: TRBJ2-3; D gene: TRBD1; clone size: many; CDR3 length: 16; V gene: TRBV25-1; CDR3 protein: CASSASGQGSGDTQYF; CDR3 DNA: TGTGCCAGCAGTGCGTCGGGACAGGGGTCAGGAGATACGCAGTATTTT
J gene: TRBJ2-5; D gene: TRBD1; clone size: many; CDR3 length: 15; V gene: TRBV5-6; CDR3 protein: CASSSTGVASETQYF; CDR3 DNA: TGTGCCAGCAGCTCGACAGGGGTGGCAAGCGAGACCCAGTACTTC
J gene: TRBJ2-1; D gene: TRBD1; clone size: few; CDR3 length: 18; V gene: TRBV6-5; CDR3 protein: CASSYSSPGQVTYNEQFF; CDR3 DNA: TGTGCCAGCAGTTACTCGAGCCCGGGACAGGTCACTTACAATGAGCAGTTCTTC
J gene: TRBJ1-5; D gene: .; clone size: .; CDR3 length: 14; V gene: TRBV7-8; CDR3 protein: CASSLAGQRQPQHF; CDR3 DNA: TGTGCCAGCAGCTTAGCCGGACAGCGTCAGCCCCAGCATTTT
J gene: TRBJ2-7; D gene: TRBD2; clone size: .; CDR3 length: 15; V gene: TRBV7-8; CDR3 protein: CASSRGLAGPYEQYF; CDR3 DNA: TGTGCCAGCAGCCGGGGACTAGCGGGACCCTACGAGCAGTACTTC
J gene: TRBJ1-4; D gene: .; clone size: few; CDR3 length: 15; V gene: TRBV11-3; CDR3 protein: CASSLDTMTNEKLFF; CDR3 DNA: TGTGCCAGCAGCCTCGACACGATGACTAATGAAAAACTGTTTTTT
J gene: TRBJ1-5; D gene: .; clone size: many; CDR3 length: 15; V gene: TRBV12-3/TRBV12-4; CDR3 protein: CASRRDLGGNQPQHF; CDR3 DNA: TGTGCCAGCAGGAGGGATTTGGGTGGCAATCAGCCCCAGCATTTT
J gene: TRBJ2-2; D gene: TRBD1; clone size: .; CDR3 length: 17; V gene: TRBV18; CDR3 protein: CASSPSGTGFSAGELFF; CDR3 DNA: TGTGCCAGCTCACCCTCGGGGACAGGCTTTAGCGCCGGGGAGCTGTTTTTT
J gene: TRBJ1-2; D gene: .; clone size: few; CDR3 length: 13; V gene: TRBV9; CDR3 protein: CASSGADRYGYTF; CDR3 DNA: TGTGCCAGCAGCGGAGCCGACAGGTATGGCTACACCTTC
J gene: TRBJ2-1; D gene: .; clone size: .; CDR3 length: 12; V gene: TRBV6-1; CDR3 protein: CASSQSLNEQFF; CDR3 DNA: TGTGCCAGCAGCCAGAGCTTGAATGAGCAGTTCTTC
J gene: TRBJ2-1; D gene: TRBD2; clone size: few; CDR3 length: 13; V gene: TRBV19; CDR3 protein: CASRQLAGDEQFF; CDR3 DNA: TGTGCCAGTCGACAACTAGCGGGAGATGAGCAGTTCTTC
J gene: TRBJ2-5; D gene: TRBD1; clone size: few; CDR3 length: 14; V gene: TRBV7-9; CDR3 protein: CASSLAGTEETQYF; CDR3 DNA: TGTGCCAGCAGCTTGGCCGGGACAGAAGAGACCCAGTACTTC